A single sample is the source of the 6 T cell receptor beta chains below, sequenced in a study of T cells in Graves' hyperthyroidism and ophthalmopathy. Regions amplified from RNA transcripts were the TCR beta CDR3 regions. First-round RT-PCR of the TCR CDR3 relied on the HTBI primer set. Via MiXCR, TCRdb re-called the multiplex PCR reads, giving one row per CDR3 protein. Among about 270,000 distinct CDR3 sequences, 22% were seen once, and the ten largest hold roughly 60%. Sequencing was performed on blood. The receptors originated from a young man with Graves' ophthalmopathy.

This clonotype was recorded a few times. This chain links TRBV24-1 with TRBJ2-3, with TRBD2 matching 9 bases. The V gene's germline CDR1 is KGHDR and CDR2 SFDVKD. V gave up 3 bases and J gave up 6 bases; unmatched junction bases: 3. CDR3 length equals 14 residues. The CDR3 sequence is CATSDPTSGDTQYF. The DNA of the CDR3 is TGTGCCACCAGTGATCCTACTAGCGGGGATACGCAGTATTTT.

This clonotype occurred many times. The chain uses TRBV30 and TRBJ2-3; D not resolved. V was trimmed by 3 bases and J by 5 bases, leaving 6 bases between them. In germline, CDR1 is GTSNPN, CDR2 SVGIG (reference sequence). The CDR3 extends over 11 amino acids. The CDR3 protein is CAWRDRDTQYF. The CDR3 DNA reads TGTGCCTGGAGGGACCGAGATACGCAGTATTTT.

The chain joins TRBV27 to TRBJ2-1; D perhaps matches TRBD2 (6 bases). V lost 7 bases, J lost 2 bases, and 15 bases lay in between. CDR3 length: 15 residues. Germline-derived CDR1 and CDR2 are MNHEY and SMNVEV (reference sequence). This CDR3 reads CASTFRGSAYNEQFF. In nucleotides, the CDR3 is TGTGCCAGCACCTTTCGGGGGAGCGCCTACAATGAGCAGTTCTTC.

This clonotype was counted a few times. V is TRBV7-8 and J is TRBJ2-7, with TRBD2 identical over 10 bases. Unmatched junction bases numbered 14, after V lost 5 bases and J lost 7 bases. This CDR3 comprises 16 residues. Germline assignment: CDR1 SGHVS and CDR2 FQNEAQ. CDR3 region: CASSLIGTSDAWEQYF. CDR3 bases: TGTGCCAGCAGCCTGATAGGGACTAGCGATGCGTGGGAGCAGTACTTC.

This clonotype was counted only a few times. The chain is built from TRBV20-1 and TRBJ2-2, with 7 bases identical to TRBD2. Trimming cost V 0 bases and J 2 bases; bases outside gene matches: 9. The germline CDR1 and CDR2 sequences are DFQATT and SNEGSKA (reference sequence). The CDR3 spans 17 residues. CDR3 bases: TGCAGTGCTAGAGATCTCGGCGAGCGGGATAACACCGGGGAGCTGTTTTTT. This sequence encodes CSARDLGERDNTGELFF.

The rearrangement links TRBV6-1 to TRBJ2-5; D may match TRBD1 or TRBD2 (5 bases each). V shed 2 bases and J shed 0 bases, with 7 bases lying between them. The CDR3 sequence is 14 residues long. The germline V gene encodes CDR1 MNHNS and CDR2 SASEGT. The CDR3 sequence: CASSEWGHQETQYF. Written as DNA, the CDR3 is TGTGCCAGCAGTGAATGGGGACACCAAGAGACCCAGTACTTC.